Following are 9 T cell receptor beta chains from one sample sequenced in a study of blood T cell repertoires in COVID-19. Only in-frame clones appear in the TCRdb table, and some are missing; sequencing was by immunoSEQ multiplex PCR. The table includes 15,000 to 20,000 clones, roughly nine tenths detected once. The sequenced sample was peripheral blood. The origin of the receptors is a man aged 65-85 years with acute or convalescent COVID-19.

The chain recombines TRBV18 with TRBJ2-7, with TRBD2 matching 7 bases. CDR1 and CDR2 (germline): KGHSH, LQKENI. This CDR3 has 15 residues. V trimming: 8 bases; J trimming: 2 bases; junction bases outside the gene matches: 12. The CDR3 protein is CASHGGPRGAYEQYF. The CDR3, as DNA: TGTGCCAGCCACGGAGGGCCTCGGGGGGCCTACGAGCAGTACTTC.

This chain uses TRBV7-2 with TRBJ1-4; TRBD1 agrees at 7 bases. The V and J ends lost 6 bases and 7 bases, in that order; junction bases with no gene match: 17. Germline CDR1 reads SGHTA; CDR2 reads FQGNSA. This CDR3 is 17 amino acids long. CDR3 nucleotides: TGTGCCAGCAGGGAGGAAGAGACAGGGATTCGGAGTGAAAAACTGTTTTTT. This gives the protein CASREEETGIRSEKLFF.

V usage is TRBV3-1 (or the pseudogene TRBV3-2) and J usage is TRBJ1-2; TRBD1 aligns across 7 bases. This CDR3 is built from 15 residues. Looked up from germline, CDR1 is LGHDT and CDR2 is YNNKEL (reference sequence). V shed 4 bases, J shed 4 bases, and the junction held 9 bases outside the gene matches. The CDR3 sequence: CASSRRDRPPYGYTF. The CDR3 nucleotides read TGTGCCAGCAGCCGGCGGGACAGACCCCCCTATGGCTACACCTTC.

The chain recombines TRBV7-6 with TRBJ1-4; D is uncertain. Germline CDR1 and CDR2: SGHVS and FNYEAQ. CDR3 size: 15 residues. V was cut by 1 base and J by 6 bases, with 12 bases left in between. The CDR3 region is CASSLGGSSDEKLFF. CDR3 nucleotides: TGTGCCAGCAGCTTAGGAGGCAGTTCCGATGAAAAACTGTTTTTT.

This chain connects TRBV5-1 to TRBJ2-6, with 9 bases aligning to TRBD1. J lost 3 bases, V lost 4 bases, and 11 bases had no gene match. The CDR3 runs to 18 residues. In germline, CDR1 is SGHRS, CDR2 YFSETQ. The CDR3 coding sequence is TGCGCCAGCAGCCGTACAGGGGGCAATTCGTTTGGGGCCAACGTCCTGACTTTC. Translation: CASSRTGGNSFGANVLTF.

CDR3 coding DNA: TGTGCCAGCAGTTACGGGAGGACGGAGACCCAGTACTTC. This translates into CASSYGRTETQYF. The chain joins TRBV12-3 or TRBV12-4 to TRBJ2-5; 7 bases fit TRBD2. The CDR3 has 13 residues. Losses at the gene ends were 4 bases for V and 5 bases for J; bases not matched to a gene: 4.

This chain joins TRBV29-1 and TRBJ2-1; 8 bases are shared with TRBD2. V shed 3 bases and J 3 bases; nucleotides not matched to a gene: 4. Germline assignment: CDR1 SQVTM and CDR2 ANQGSEA. This CDR3 comprises 14 residues. The chain's CDR3 is CSVDGAGGYNEQFF. The CDR3 nucleotides read TGCAGCGTTGACGGCGCGGGAGGCTACAATGAGCAGTTCTTC.

The genes are TRBV6-2 or TRBV6-3 and TRBJ1-5; D call uncertain. Germline CDR1 reads MNHEY; CDR2 reads SVGEGT. The CDR3 has 14 amino acids. Trimming removed 4 bases at V and 7 bases at J, with 14 bases between. The CDR3 sequence is CASSSNIAPQPQHF. The CDR3 bases are TGTGCCAGCAGTTCCAACATAGCACCGCAGCCCCAGCATTTT.

V gene TRBV9 combines with J gene TRBJ2-2, with D perhaps TRBD1 (6 bases). V lost 5 bases, J lost 6 bases, and 20 bases lay in between. The V gene's germline CDR1 is SGDLS and CDR2 YYNGEE. This CDR3 is 16 amino acids long. The CDR3: CASRPGQPLGAGELFF. Written as DNA, the CDR3 is TGTGCCAGCAGACCGGGACAACCCCTTGGGGCCGGGGAGCTGTTTTTT. Together with reference TRBV9 and TRBJ2-2, the CDR3 gives the full variable domain: DSGVTQTPKHLITATGQRVTLRCSPRSGDLSVYWYQQSLDQGLQFLIQYYNGEERAKGNILERFSAQQFPDLHSELNLSSLELGDSALYFCASRPGQPLGAGELFFGEGSRLTVL.